These 19 T cell receptor beta chains were all obtained from the same sample, sequenced in a study of blood T cell repertoires in COVID-19. Some clones are missing from TCRdb's copy, which holds only in-frame ones; the method was immunoSEQ multiplex PCR. The sample lists 200,000 to 250,000 clones; just under 85% were seen once. Sequencing was performed on peripheral blood. These receptors came from a woman of 80 years or more with acute or convalescent COVID-19.

The J gene is TRBJ1-1, the V gene TRBV7-2; TRBD1 aligns across 7 bases. CDR3 length: 14 residues. Germline loops: CDR1 SGHTA, CDR2 FQGNSA. The V and J ends lost 4 bases and 1 base, in that order; junction bases with no gene match: 3. The CDR3 DNA reads as TGTGCCAGCAGCTCCAGGGGGGAGAACACTGAAGCTTTCTTT. Translation gives CASSSRGENTEAFF.

This chain connects TRBV7-9 to TRBJ1-2, with 9 positions matching TRBD1. The CDR3 is made up of 17 amino acids. The V gene end was trimmed by 1 base and the J gene end by 1 base; junction bases not matched to a gene: 7. CDR1 and CDR2 from the germline V gene are SEHNR and FQNEAQ (reference sequence). The chain's CDR3 is CASSLGATGGLNYGYTF. DNA for the CDR3: TGTGCCAGCAGCTTAGGGGCGACAGGGGGACTTAACTATGGCTACACCTTC.

J is TRBJ2-2 and V is TRBV7-8; 13 bases are a match to TRBD2. This CDR3 is built from 16 residues. Germline V gives CDR1 SGHVS, CDR2 FQNEAQ. J gave up 6 bases and V 5 bases, and 6 bases lay outside the gene matches. In nucleotides, the CDR3 is TGTGCCAGCAGCCCCCAAGGACTAGCGGGAGCCGGGGAGCTGTTTTTT. It encodes CASSPQGLAGAGELFF.

The rearrangement joins TRBV4-2 to TRBJ1-2, with D unclear. CDR1 is LGHNA and CDR2 is YNFKEQ in the germline V gene. Trimming stripped 7 bases from V and 2 bases from J, with 14 bases between. CDR3 length: 14 residues. Here the CDR3 DNA reads TGTGCCAGCAACCCGCCGGACTCAAACTATGGCTACACCTTC. It specifies CASNPPDSNYGYTF.

This chain links TRBV29-1 with TRBJ2-1; 8 bases agree with TRBD2. V trimming: 6 bases; J trimming: 8 bases; junction bases outside the gene matches: 9. Germline values: CDR1 SQVTM, CDR2 ANQGSEA. The CDR3 spans 13 residues. CDR3 in amino acids: CSVRREVLYEQFF. DNA of the CDR3: TGCAGCGTAAGGCGGGAGGTATTGTATGAGCAGTTCTTC.

In its sample, this clone was seen once. The chain links TRBV5-5 to TRBJ1-1; no definite D call. Germline CDR1 is SGHKS and CDR2 is YYEKEE (reference sequence). Trimming took 1 base from V and 5 from J, leaving 9 bases between them. This CDR3 has 13 residues. The CDR3 region is CASSLLSGTEAFF. CDR3 nucleotides: TGTGCCAGCAGCTTGTTGTCGGGGACTGAAGCTTTCTTT. The whole variable domain, remainder taken from reference TRBV5-5 and TRBJ1-1, is DAGVTQSPTHLIKTRGQQVTLRCSPISGHKSVSWYQQVLGQGPQFIFQYYEKEERGRGNFPDRFSARQFPNYSSELNVNALLLGDSALYLCASSLLSGTEAFFGQGTRLTVV.

This chain links TRBV11-2 with TRBJ2-6; maybe TRBD1 (5 bases). This CDR3 contains 17 residues. V lost 4 bases, J lost 0 bases, and 13 bases lay in between. The V gene's germline CDR1 is SGHAT and CDR2 FQNNGV. As DNA, the CDR3 is TGTGCCAGCAGCTCTCAGGGCGACCGCTCTGGGGCCAACGTCCTGACTTTC. Translated: CASSSQGDRSGANVLTF.

The chain carries TRBV18 and TRBJ2-1; D is unresolved. CDR3 length equals 15 residues. Germline-derived CDR1 and CDR2 are KGHSH and LQKENI. Trimming stripped 3 bases from V and 6 bases from J, with 15 bases between. Written as DNA, the CDR3 is TGTGCCAGCTCACCTTTGTCGCAGGTTGGCAATGAGCAGTTCTTC. Translating gives CASSPLSQVGNEQFF. The full variable domain, its missing parts supplied by reference TRBV18 and TRBJ2-1, is NAGVMQNPRHLVRRRGQEARLRCSPMKGHSHVYWYRQLPEEGLKFMVYLQKENIIDESGMPKERFSAEFPKEGPSILRIQQVVRGDSAAYFCASSPLSQVGNEQFFGPGTRLTVL.

This clone was observed at least ten times. The chain links TRBV19 to TRBJ1-1; possibly TRBD1 for D (6 bases). This CDR3 is 14 amino acids long. Trimming took off 5 bases at V and 1 base at J, with 11 bases between the two ends. Germline values: CDR1 LNHDA, CDR2 SQIVND (reference sequence). The CDR3 DNA is TGTGCCAGTAGTTTACAACAGGGGAACACTGAAGCTTTCTTT. Residues: CASSLQQGNTEAFF. The full variable domain, its missing parts supplied by reference TRBV19 and TRBJ1-1, is DGGITQSPKYLFRKEGQNVTLSCEQNLNHDAMYWYRQDPGQGLRLIYYSQIVNDFQKGDIAEGYSVSREKKESFPLTVTSAQKNPTAFYLCASSLQQGNTEAFFGQGTRLTVV.

This chain links TRBV28 with TRBJ2-5; unclear D gene. V was clipped by 6 bases and J by 5 bases, with 13 bases between them. Germline V gives CDR1 MDHEN, CDR2 SYDVKM. This CDR3 region has 13 residues. In DNA, the CDR3 is TGTGCCAGCAGCCTCCCCGCCCGGGAGACCCAGTACTTC. This encodes CASSLPARETQYF.

CDR3 nucleotides: TGTGCCAGCAGCCACACACTAGCGGGGGGGGACAATGAGCAGTTCTTC. Protein product: CASSHTLAGGDNEQFF. The chain joins TRBV4-2 to TRBJ2-1, with TRBD2 matching 13 bases. V was clipped by 3 bases and J by 5 bases; unmatched bases: 4. The germline V gene encodes CDR1 LGHNA and CDR2 YNFKEQ. The CDR3 totals 16 residues.

The rearrangement links TRBV2 to TRBJ1-2, with a weak D call TRBD1 (5 bases). This CDR3 has 14 residues. CDR1 is SNHLY and CDR2 is FYNNEI in the germline V gene. The V and J ends lost 5 bases and 8 bases respectively, with 18 bases between them. The CDR3 region has the DNA TGTGCCAGCAGTCGAGGGACTCGGTCCGAAGGCTACACCTTC. Its translation: CASSRGTRSEGYTF. The full variable domain, with the rest looked up from reference TRBV2 and TRBJ1-2, is EPEVTQTPSHQVTQMGQEVILRCVPISNHLYFYWYRQILGQKVEFLVSFYNNEISEKSEIFDDQFSVERPDGSNFTLKIRSTKLEDSAMYFCASSRGTRSEGYTFGSGTRLTVV.

This clone has more than one count but fewer than ten. The rearrangement joins TRBV7-2 to TRBJ2-7; 9 bases are shared with TRBD2. Germline V gene sequence: CDR1 SGHTA, CDR2 FQGNSA. CDR3 length: 14 amino acids. V lost 1 base and J lost 7; bases outside the gene matches: 5. The DNA for the CDR3 is TGTGCCAGCAGCTTAGGGGTAGCGGGGGCGGAGCAGTACTTC. Protein product: CASSLGVAGAEQYF.

The rearrangement joins TRBV28 to TRBJ2-5; the D gene is possibly TRBD2 (7 bases). V shed 6 bases and J shed 6 bases, with 20 bases lying between them. Per germline, CDR1 MDHEN and CDR2 SYDVKM. This CDR3 has 15 residues. CDR3: CASRLPGGREKTQYF. The CDR3 coding sequence is TGTGCCAGCAGACTCCCCGGGGGGCGGGAGAAGACCCAGTACTTC.

The chain joins TRBV5-1 to TRBJ2-2; 7 bases are a match to TRBD1. CDR3 length equals 16 residues. V gave up 4 bases and J gave up 5 bases; unmatched junction bases: 11. From germline, CDR1 is SGHRS and CDR2 YFSETQ. CDR3 nucleotides: TGCGCCAGCAGCCTAACCCAGGGGGAAGGAACCGGGGAGCTGTTTTTT. This codes for CASSLTQGEGTGELFF. Complete variable domain (other parts from reference TRBV5-1 and TRBJ2-2): KAGVTQTPRYLIKTRGQQVTLSCSPISGHRSVSWYQQTPGQGLQFLFEYFSETQRNKGNFPGRFSGRQFSNSRSEMNVSTLELGDSALYLCASSLTQGEGTGELFFGEGSRLTVL.

The chain is built from TRBV7-6 and TRBJ2-3; no definite D call. With 4 bases removed from V and 1 base from J, the gap between germline ends came to 3 bases. Germline lookup yields CDR1 SGHVS and CDR2 FNYEAQ. The CDR3 is made up of 12 amino acids. This chain's CDR3 is CASSSGTDTQYF. CDR3 bases: TGTGCCAGCAGCTCTGGCACAGATACGCAGTATTTT.

V usage is TRBV6-2 or TRBV6-3 and J usage is TRBJ2-2; D may be TRBD1 (6 bases). The CDR3 runs to 16 residues. Trimming cost V 5 bases and J 6 bases, with 19 bases left between them. CDR1 and CDR2 from the germline V gene are MNHEY and SVGEGT. CDR3 protein: CASSRMRGRGAGELFF. CDR3 sequence (DNA): TGTGCCAGCAGTAGAATGAGGGGGAGAGGCGCCGGGGAGCTGTTTTTT.

The J gene is TRBJ2-5, the V gene TRBV18; 11 nucleotides align to TRBD2. The CDR3 contains 16 residues. The germline CDR1 and CDR2 sequences are KGHSH and LQKENI. With V trimmed by 2 bases and J by 2 bases, 4 bases remained unmatched. CDR3 nucleotides: TGTGCCAGCTCACCAGTTCTAGCGGGAGGTCAAGAGACCCAGTACTTC. This translates into CASSPVLAGGQETQYF.

The V call is TRBV7-9, the J call TRBJ2-5; TRBD1 aligns across 11 bases. With V trimmed by 4 bases and J by 4 bases, 5 bases remained unmatched. Germline V CDR1 and CDR2: SEHNR, FQNEAQ (reference sequence). The CDR3 runs 15 residues. Written as DNA, the CDR3 is TGTGCCAGCAGCTCCTGGGACAGGGGGGGAGAGACCCAGTACTTC. Its protein product is CASSSWDRGGETQYF.